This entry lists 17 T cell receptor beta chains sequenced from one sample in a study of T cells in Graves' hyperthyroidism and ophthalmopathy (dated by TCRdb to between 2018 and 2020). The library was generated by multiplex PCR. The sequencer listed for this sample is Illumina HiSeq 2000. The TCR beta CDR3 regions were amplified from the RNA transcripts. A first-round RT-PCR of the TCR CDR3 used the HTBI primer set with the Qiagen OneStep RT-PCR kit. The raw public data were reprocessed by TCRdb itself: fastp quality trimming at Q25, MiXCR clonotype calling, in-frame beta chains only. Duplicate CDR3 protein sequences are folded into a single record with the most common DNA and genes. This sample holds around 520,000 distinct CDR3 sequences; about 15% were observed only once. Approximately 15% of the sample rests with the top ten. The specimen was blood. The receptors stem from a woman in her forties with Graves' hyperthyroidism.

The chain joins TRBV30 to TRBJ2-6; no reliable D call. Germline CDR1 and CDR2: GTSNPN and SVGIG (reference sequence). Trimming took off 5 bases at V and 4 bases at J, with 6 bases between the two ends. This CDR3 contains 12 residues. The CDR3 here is CAWGGGANVLTF. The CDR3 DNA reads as TGTGCCTGGGGTGGAGGGGCCAACGTCCTGACTTTC.

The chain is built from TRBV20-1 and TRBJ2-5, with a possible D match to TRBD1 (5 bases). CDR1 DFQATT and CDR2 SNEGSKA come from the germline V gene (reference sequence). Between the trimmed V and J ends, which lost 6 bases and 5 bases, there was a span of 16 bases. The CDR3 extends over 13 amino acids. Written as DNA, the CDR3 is TGCAGTGCGAGGACCGGACATCGGGAGACCCAGTACTTC. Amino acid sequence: CSARTGHRETQYF.

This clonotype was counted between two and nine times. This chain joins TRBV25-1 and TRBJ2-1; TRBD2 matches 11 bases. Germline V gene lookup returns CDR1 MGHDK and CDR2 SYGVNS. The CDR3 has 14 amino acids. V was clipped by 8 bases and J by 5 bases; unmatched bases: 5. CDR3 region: CASEPSGRHNEQFF. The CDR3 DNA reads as TGTGCCAGCGAACCTAGCGGGAGGCACAATGAGCAGTTCTTC.

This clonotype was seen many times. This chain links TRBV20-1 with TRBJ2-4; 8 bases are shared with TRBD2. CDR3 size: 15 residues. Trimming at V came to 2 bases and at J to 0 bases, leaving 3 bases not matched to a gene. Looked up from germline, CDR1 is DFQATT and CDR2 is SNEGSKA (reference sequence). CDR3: CSARPLAGAKNIQYF. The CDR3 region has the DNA TGCAGTGCTAGACCCCTAGCGGGAGCCAAAAACATTCAGTACTTC.

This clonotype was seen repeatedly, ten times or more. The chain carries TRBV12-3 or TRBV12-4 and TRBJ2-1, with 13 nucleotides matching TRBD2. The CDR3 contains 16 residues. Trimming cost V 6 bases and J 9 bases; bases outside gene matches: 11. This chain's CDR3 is CASSPTGTSGKGEQFF. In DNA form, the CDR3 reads TGTGCCAGCAGCCCGACCGGGACTAGCGGGAAGGGTGAGCAGTTCTTC.

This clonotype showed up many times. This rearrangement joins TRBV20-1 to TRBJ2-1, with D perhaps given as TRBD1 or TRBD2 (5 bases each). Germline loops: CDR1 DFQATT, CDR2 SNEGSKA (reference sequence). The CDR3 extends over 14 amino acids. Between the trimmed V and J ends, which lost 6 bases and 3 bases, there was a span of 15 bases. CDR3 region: CSAQGPNIYNEQFF. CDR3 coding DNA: TGCAGTGCCCAGGGACCAAATATCTACAATGAGCAGTTCTTC.

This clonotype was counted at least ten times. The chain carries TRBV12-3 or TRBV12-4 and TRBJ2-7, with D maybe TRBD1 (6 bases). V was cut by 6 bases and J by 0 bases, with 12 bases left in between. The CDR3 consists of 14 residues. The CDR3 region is CASRMRDNSYEQYF. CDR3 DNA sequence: TGTGCCAGCAGAATGAGGGACAACTCCTACGAGCAGTACTTC.

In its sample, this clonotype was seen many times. CDR3 sequence reads: CASSFKVPFGASTQYF. Written as DNA, the CDR3 is TGTGCCAGCAGTTTTAAGGTCCCTTTCGGGGCGTCTACGCAGTATTTT. V gene TRBV27 combines with J gene TRBJ2-3, with D possibly called TRBD1 or TRBD2 (5 bases each). Germline CDR1 reads MNHEY; CDR2 reads SMNVEV (reference sequence). The V and J ends lost 3 bases and 8 bases respectively, with 21 bases between them. The CDR3 covers 16 residues.

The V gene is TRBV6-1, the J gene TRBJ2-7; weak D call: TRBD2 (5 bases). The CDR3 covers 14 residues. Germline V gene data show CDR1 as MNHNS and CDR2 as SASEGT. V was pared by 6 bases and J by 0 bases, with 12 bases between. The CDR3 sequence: CASSIGLGSYEQYF. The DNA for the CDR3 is TGTGCCAGCAGCATAGGACTTGGCTCCTACGAGCAGTACTTC.

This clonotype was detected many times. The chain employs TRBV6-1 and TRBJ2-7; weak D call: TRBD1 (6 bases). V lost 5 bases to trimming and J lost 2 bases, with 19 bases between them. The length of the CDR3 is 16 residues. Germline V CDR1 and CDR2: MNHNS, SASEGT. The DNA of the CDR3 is TGTGCCAGCAGTTATTCCTCCGGGACACCACCCTACGAGCAGTACTTC. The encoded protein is CASSYSSGTPPYEQYF.

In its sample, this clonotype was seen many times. The CDR3 loop reads CASSPGTNTDTQYF. DNA of the CDR3: TGTGCCAGCTCACCCGGGACAAACACAGATACGCAGTATTTT. This chain joins TRBV18 and TRBJ2-3; a possible D gene is TRBD1 (6 bases). Germline-derived CDR1 and CDR2 are KGHSH and LQKENI. V was shortened by 3 bases and J by 2 bases, with 9 bases between the two germline ends. This CDR3 spans 14 amino acids.

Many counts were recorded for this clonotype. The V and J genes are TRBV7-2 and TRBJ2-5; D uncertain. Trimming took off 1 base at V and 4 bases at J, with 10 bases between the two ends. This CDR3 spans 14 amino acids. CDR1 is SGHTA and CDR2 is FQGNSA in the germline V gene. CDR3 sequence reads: CASSLVGSSETQYF. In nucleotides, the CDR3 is TGTGCCAGCAGCTTAGTTGGGTCATCAGAGACCCAGTACTTC.

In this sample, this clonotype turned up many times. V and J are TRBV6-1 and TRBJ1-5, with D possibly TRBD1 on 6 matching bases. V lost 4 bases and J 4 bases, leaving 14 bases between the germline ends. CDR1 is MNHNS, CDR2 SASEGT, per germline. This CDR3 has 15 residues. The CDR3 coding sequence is TGTGCCAGCAGTGCCCGTGGACAGTCAAATCAGCCCCAGCATTTT. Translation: CASSARGQSNQPQHF.

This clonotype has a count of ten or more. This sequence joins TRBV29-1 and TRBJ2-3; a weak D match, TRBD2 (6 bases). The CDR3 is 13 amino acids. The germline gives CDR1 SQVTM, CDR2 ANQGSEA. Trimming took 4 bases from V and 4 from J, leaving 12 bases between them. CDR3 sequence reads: CSVVVAAPDTQYF. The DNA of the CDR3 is TGCAGCGTTGTGGTAGCGGCACCAGATACGCAGTATTTT.

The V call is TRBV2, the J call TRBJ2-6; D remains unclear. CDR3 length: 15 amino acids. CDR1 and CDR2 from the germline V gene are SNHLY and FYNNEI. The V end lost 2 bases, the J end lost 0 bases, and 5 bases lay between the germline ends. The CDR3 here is CASSEPSSGANVLTF. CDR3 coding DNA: TGTGCCAGCAGTGAACCCTCCTCTGGGGCCAACGTCCTGACTTTC.

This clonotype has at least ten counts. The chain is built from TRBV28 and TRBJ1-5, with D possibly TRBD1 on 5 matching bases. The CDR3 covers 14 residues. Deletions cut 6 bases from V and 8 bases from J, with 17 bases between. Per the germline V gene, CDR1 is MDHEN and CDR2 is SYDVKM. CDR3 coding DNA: TGTGCCAGCAGATTGGGGCCGGGCGGAGAGCCCCAGCATTTT. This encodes CASRLGPGGEPQHF.

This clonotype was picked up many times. The CDR3 reads CASSKTRQEQYF. The DNA for the CDR3 is TGTGCCAGCAGCAAGACGCGACAGGAGCAGTACTTC. The chain joins TRBV3-1 to TRBJ2-7; weak D call: TRBD1 (5 bases). Trimming stripped 5 bases from V and 7 bases from J, with 12 bases between. The CDR3 contains 12 residues. Germline V lookup: CDR1 LGHDT, CDR2 YNNKEL (reference sequence).